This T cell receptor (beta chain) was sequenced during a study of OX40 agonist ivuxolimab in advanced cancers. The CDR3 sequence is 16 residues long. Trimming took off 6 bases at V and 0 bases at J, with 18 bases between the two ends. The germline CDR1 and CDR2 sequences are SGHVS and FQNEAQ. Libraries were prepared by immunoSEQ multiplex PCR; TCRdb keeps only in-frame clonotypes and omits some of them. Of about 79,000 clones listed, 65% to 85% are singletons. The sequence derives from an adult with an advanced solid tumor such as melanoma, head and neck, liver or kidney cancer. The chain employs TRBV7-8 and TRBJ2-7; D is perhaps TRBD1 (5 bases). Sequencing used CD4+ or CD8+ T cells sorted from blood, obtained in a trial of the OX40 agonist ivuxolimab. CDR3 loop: CASSFNTGEHSYEQYF. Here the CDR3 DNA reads TGTGCCAGCAGTTTTAATACAGGAGAGCACTCCTACGAGCAGTACTTC. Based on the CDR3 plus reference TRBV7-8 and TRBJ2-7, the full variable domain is GAGVSQSPRYKVAKRGQDVALRCDPISGHVSLFWYQQALGQGPEFLTYFQNEAQLDKSGLPSDRFFAERPEGSVSTLKIQRTQQEDSAVYLCASSFNTGEHSYEQYFGPGTRLTVT.